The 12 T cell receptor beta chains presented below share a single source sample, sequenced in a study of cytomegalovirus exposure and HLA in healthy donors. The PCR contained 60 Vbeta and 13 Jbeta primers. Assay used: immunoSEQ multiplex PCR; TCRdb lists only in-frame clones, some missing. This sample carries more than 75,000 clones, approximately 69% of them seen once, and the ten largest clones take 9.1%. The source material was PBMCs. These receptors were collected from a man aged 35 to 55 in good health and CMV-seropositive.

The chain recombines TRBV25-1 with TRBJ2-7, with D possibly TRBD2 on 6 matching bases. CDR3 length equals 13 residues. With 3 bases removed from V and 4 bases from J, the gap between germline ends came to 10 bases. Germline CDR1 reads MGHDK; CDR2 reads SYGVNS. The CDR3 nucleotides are TGTGCCAGCAGTGAGCGGGGCCTTTACGAGCAGTACTTC. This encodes CASSERGLYEQYF.

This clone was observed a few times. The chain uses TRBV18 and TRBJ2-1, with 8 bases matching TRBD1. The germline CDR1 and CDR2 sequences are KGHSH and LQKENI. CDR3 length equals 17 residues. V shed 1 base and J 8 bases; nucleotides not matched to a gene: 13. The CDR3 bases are TGTGCCAGCTCACCACAGAGACAGGGGAAAGGTAGCTATGAGCAGTTCTTC. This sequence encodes CASSPQRQGKGSYEQFF.

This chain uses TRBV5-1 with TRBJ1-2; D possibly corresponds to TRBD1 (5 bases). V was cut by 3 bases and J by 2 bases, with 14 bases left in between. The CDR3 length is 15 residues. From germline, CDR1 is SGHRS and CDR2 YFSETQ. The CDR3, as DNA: TGCGCCAGCAGCTATAACGGGGGAGGCAACTATGGCTACACCTTC. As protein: CASSYNGGGNYGYTF.

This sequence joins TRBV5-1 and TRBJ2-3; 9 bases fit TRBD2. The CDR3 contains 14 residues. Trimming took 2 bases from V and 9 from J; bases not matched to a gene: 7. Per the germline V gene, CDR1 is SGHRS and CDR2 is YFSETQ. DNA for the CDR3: TGCGCCAGCAGCTTAGGGACTAGCTCATTGACGCAGTATTTT. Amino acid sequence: CASSLGTSSLTQYF.

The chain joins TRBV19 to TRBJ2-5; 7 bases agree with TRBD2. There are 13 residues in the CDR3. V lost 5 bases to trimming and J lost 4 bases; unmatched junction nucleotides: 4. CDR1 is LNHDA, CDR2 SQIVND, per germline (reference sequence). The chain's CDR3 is CASSVGRPETQYF. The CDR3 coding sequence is TGTGCCAGTAGTGTCGGGAGGCCAGAGACCCAGTACTTC.

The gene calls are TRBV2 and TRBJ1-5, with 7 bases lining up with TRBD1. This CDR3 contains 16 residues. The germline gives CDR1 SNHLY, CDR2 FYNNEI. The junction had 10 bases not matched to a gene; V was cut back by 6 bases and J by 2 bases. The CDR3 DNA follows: TGTGCCAGCAGCCTACGACAGGGTGGAGGCAATCAGCCCCAGCATTTT. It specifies CASSLRQGGGNQPQHF.

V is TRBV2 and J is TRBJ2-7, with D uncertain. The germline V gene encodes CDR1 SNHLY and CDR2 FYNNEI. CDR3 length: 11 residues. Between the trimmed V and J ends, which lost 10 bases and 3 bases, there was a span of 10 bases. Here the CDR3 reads CATDNLYEQYF. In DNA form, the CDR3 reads TGTGCCACCGACAACCTCTACGAGCAGTACTTC.

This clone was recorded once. The CDR3 protein is CASSGGTPKTNEQFF. CDR3 coding DNA: TGTGCCAGCAGCGGCGGGACTCCCAAGACCAATGAGCAGTTCTTC. V is TRBV5-4 and J is TRBJ2-1; possibly TRBD2 for D (6 bases). Trimming cost V 4 bases and J 6 bases, with 17 bases left between them. The germline gives CDR1 SGHNT, CDR2 YYREEE (reference sequence). The CDR3 length is 15 residues. Complete variable domain (other parts from reference TRBV5-4 and TRBJ2-1): ETGVTQSPTHLIKTRGQQVTLRCSSQSGHNTVSWYQQALGQGPQFIFQYYREEENGRGNFPPRFSGLQFPNYSSELNVNALELDDSALYLCASSGGTPKTNEQFFGPGTRLTVL.

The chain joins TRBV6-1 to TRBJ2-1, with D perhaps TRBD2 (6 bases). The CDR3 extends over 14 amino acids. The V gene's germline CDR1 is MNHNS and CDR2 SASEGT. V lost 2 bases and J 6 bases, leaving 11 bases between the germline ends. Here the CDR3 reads CASSEPWRGNEQFF. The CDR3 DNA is TGTGCCAGCAGTGAACCCTGGAGGGGCAATGAGCAGTTCTTC.

The CDR3 loop is CASSSQTGVGGYTF. In nucleotides, the CDR3 is TGTGCCAGCAGCTCCCAGACAGGGGTGGGGGGCTACACCTTC. This rearrangement joins TRBV7-2 to TRBJ1-2, with 8 positions matching TRBD1. V shed 4 bases, J shed 8 bases, and the junction held 9 bases outside the gene matches. This CDR3 contains 14 residues. Germline CDR1 reads SGHTA; CDR2 reads FQGNSA.

The CDR3 region is CASSEARVSSGANVLTF. The CDR3 bases are TGTGCCAGCAGTGAAGCGAGGGTTAGCTCTGGGGCCAACGTCCTGACTTTC. This sequence joins TRBV2 and TRBJ2-6; weak D call: TRBD2 (5 bases). This CDR3 has 17 amino acids. The V gene's germline CDR1 is SNHLY and CDR2 FYNNEI. V was shortened by 0 bases and J by 0 bases, with 9 bases between the two germline ends.

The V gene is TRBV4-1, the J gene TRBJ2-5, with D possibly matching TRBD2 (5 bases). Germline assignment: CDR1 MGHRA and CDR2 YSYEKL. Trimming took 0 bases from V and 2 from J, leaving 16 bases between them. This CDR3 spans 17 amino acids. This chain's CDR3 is CASSQEAVAPKQETQYF. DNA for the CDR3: TGCGCCAGCAGCCAAGAGGCGGTAGCGCCTAAACAAGAGACCCAGTACTTC.